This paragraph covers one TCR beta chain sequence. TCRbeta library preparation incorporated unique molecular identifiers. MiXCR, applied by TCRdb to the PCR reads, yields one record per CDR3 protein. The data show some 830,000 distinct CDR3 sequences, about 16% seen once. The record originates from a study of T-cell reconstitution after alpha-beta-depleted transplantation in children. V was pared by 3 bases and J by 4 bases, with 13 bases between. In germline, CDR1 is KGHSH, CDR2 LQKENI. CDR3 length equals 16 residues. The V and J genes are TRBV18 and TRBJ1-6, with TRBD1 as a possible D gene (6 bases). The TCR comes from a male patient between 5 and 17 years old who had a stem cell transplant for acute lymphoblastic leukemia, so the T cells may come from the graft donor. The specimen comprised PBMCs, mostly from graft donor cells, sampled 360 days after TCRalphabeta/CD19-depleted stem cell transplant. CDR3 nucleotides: TGTGCCAGCTCACCCCGGACCCAGGGGTATAATTCACCCCTCCACTTT. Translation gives CASSPRTQGYNSPLHF.